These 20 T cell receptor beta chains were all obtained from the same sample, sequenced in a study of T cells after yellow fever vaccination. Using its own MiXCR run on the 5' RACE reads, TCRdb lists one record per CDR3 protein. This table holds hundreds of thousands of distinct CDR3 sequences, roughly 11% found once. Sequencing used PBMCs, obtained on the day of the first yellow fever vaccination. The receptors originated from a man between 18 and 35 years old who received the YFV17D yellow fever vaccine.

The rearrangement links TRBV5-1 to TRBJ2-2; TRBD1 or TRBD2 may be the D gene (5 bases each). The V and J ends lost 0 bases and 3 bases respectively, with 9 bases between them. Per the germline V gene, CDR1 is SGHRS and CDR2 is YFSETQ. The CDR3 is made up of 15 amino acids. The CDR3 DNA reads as TGCGCCAGCAGCTTGGTGGGACGAGACACCGGGGAGCTGTTTTTT. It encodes CASSLVGRDTGELFF.

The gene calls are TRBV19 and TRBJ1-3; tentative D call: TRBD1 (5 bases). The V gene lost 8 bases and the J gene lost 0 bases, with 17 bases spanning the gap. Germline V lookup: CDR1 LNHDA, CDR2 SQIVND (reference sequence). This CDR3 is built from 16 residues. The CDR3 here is CASHDRQSPSGNTIYF. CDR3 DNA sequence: TGTGCCAGTCACGACCGACAGTCACCCTCTGGAAACACCATATATTTT.

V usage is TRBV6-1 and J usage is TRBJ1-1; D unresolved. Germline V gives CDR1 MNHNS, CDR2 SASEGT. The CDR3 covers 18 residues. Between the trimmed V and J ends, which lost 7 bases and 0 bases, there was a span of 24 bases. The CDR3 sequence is CASTFPPGSTLMNTEAFF. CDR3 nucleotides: TGTGCCAGCACCTTCCCCCCGGGATCCACCTTGATGAACACTGAAGCTTTCTTT.

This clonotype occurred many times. Here the CDR3 reads CASSLGPYGQPQHF. As DNA, the CDR3 is TGTGCCAGCAGTTTAGGGCCGTACGGGCAGCCCCAGCATTTT. The chain has TRBV12-3 or TRBV12-4 and TRBJ1-5; D is unclear. V was trimmed by 1 base and J by 7 bases, leaving 11 bases between them. The CDR3 loop spans 14 amino acids.

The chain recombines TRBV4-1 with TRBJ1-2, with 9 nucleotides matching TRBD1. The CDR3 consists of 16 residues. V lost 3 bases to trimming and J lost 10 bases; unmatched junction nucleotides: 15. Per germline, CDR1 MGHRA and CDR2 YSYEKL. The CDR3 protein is CASSQPPGQGSPSYTF. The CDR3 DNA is TGCGCCAGCAGCCAGCCTCCGGGACAGGGTTCCCCTTCCTACACCTTC.

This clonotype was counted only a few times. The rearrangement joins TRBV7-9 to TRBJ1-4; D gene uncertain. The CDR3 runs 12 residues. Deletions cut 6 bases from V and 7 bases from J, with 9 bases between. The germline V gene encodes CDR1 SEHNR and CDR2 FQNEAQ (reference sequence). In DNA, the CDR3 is TGTGCCAGCAGTTTGGCGCCTGAAAAACTGTTTTTT. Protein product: CASSLAPEKLFF.

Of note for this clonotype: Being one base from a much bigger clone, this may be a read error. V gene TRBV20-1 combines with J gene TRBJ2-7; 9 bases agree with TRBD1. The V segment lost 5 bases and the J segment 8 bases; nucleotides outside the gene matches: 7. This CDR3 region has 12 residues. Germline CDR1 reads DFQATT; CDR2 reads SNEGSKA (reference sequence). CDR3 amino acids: CSAGGTGLQQYF. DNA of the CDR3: TGCAGTGCTGGGGGGACAGGGTTGCAGCAGTACTTC.

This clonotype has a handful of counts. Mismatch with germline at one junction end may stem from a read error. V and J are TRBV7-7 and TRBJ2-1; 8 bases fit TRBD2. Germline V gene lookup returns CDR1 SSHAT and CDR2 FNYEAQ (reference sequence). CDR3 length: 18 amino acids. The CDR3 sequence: CASSLAWTGGNSYNEQFF. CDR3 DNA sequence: TGTGCTAGCAGCTTAGCTTGGACGGGGGGGAATTCATACAATGAGCAGTTCTTC.

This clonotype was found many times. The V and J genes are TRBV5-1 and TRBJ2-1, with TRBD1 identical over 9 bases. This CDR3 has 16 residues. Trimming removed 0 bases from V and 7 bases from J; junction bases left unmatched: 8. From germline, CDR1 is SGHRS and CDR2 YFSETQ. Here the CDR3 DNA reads TGCGCCAGCAGCTTGGATTTACCGGGACAGGGAAATGAGCAGTTCTTC. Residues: CASSLDLPGQGNEQFF.

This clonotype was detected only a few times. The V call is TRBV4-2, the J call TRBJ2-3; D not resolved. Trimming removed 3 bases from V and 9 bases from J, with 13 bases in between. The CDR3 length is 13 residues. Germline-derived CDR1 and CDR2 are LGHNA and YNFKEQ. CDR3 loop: CASSQGSSLTQYF. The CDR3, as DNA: TGTGCCAGCAGCCAGGGGTCAAGCCTGACGCAGTATTTT.

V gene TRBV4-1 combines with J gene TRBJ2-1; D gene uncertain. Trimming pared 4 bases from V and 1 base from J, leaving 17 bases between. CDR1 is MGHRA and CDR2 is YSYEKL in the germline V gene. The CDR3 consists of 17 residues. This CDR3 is CASSPPRARISYNEQFF. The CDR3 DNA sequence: TGCGCCAGCAGCCCCCCCCGGGCTAGAATATCCTACAATGAGCAGTTCTTC.

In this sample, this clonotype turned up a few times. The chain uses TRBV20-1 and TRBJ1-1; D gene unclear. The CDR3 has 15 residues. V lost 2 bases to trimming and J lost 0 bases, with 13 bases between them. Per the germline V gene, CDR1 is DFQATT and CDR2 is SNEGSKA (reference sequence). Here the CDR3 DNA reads TGCAGTGCTAGACAGTCAGGTAATTTGAACACTGAAGCTTTCTTT. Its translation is CSARQSGNLNTEAFF.

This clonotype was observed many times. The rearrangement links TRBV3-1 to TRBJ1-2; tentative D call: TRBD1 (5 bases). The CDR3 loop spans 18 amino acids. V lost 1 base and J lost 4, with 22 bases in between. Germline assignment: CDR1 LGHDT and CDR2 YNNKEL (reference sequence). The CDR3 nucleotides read TGTGCCAGCAGCCAAGGAGCTTCGGGGGTCGGGCCTGGCTATGGCTACACCTTC. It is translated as CASSQGASGVGPGYGYTF.

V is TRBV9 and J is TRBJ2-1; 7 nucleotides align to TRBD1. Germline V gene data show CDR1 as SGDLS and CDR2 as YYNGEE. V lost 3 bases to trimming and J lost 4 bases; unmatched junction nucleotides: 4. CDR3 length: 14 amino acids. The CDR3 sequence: CASSDGTVYNEQFF. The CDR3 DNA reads TGTGCCAGCAGCGACGGGACAGTGTACAATGAGCAGTTCTTC.

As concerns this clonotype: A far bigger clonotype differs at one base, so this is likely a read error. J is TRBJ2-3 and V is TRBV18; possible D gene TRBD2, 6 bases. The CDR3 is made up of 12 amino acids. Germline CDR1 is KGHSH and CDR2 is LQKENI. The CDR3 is CASSTSTDTRYF. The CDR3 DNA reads TGTGCCAGCTCAACTAGCACAGATACGCGGTATTTT.

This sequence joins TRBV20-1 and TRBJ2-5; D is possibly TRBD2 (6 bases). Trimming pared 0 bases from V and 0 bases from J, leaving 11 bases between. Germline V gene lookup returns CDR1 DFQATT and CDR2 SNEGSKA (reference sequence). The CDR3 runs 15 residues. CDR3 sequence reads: CSARDPSAHQETQYF. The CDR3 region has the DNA TGCAGTGCTAGAGATCCTAGCGCCCACCAAGAGACCCAGTACTTC.

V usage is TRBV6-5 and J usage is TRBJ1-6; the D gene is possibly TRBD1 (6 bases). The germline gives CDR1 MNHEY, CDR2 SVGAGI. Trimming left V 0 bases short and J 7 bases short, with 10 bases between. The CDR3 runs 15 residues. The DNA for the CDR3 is TGTGCCAGCAGTTACTCGAGTCAGGGGAATTCACCCCTCCACTTT. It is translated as CASSYSSQGNSPLHF.

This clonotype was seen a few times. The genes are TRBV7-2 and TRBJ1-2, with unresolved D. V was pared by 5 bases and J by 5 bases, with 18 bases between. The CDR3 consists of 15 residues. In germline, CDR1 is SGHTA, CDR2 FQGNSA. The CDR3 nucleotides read TGTGCCAGCAGCCCACCGGGAGGTTCTCCTTATGGCTACACCTTC. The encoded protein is CASSPPGGSPYGYTF.

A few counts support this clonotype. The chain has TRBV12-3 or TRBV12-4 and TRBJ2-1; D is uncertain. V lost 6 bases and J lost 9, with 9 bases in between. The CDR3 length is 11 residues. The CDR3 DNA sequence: TGTGCCAGCAGAACGGCCCTTGAGCAGTTCTTC. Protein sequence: CASRTALEQFF.

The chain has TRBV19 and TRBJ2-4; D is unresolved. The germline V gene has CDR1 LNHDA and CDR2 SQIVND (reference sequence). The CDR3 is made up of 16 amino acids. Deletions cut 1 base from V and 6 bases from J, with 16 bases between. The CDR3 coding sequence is TGTGCCAGTAGTATAGTATTTAAGCGCGTAGGAAACATTCAGTACTTC. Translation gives CASSIVFKRVGNIQYF.